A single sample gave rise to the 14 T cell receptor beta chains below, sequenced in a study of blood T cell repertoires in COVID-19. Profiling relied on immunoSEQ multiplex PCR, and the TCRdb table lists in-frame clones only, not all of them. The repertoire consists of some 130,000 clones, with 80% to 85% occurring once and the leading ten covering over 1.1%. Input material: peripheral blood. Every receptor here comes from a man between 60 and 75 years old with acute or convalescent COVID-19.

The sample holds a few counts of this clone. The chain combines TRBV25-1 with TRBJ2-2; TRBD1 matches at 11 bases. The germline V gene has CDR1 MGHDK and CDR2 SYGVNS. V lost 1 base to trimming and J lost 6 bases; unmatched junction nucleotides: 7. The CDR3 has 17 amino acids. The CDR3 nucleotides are TGTGCCAGCAGTGAATTCCGGACAGGGGGCGCGCCCGGGGAGCTGTTTTTT. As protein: CASSEFRTGGAPGELFF.

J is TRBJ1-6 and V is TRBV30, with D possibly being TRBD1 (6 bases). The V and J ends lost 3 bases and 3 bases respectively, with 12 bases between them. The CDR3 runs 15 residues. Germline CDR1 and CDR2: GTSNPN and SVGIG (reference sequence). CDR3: CAWSSQGIYNSPLHF. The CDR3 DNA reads TGTGCCTGGAGCTCACAGGGAATCTATAATTCACCCCTCCACTTT.

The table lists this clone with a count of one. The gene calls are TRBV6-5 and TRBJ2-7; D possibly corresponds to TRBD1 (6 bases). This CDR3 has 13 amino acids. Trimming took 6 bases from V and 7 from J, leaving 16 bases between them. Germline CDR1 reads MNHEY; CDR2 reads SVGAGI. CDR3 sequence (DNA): TGTGCCAGCAGCCCGGGACATCCTCTGGAGCAGTACTTC. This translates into CASSPGHPLEQYF.

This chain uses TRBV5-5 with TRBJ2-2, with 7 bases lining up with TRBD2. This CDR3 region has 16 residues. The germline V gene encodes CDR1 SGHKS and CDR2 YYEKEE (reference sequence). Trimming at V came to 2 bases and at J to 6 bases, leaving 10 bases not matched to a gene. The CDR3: CASSFDGREYPGELFF. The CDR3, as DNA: TGTGCCAGCAGCTTCGACGGGCGGGAGTACCCCGGGGAGCTGTTTTTT.

The CDR3, as DNA: TGCGCCAGCAGCCTCGTTGGGACAGGGGCTGAAAAACTGTTTTTT. This encodes CASSLVGTGAEKLFF. V and J are TRBV4-1 and TRBJ1-4; 10 bases map to TRBD1. The germline V gene has CDR1 MGHRA and CDR2 YSYEKL. V trimming: 4 bases; J trimming: 7 bases; junction bases outside the gene matches: 6. The CDR3 totals 15 residues.

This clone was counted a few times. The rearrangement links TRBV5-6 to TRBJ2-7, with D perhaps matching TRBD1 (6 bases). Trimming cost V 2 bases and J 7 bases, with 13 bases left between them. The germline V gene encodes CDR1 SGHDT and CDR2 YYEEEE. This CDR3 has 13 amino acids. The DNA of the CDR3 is TGTGCCAGCAGCTTACAGGGCCCAGGAGAGCAGTACTTC. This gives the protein CASSLQGPGEQYF.

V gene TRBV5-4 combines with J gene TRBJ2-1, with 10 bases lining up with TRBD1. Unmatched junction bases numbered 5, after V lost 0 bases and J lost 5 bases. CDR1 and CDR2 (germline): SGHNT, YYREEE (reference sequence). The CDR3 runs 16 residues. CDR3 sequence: CASSLGQGARNNEQFF. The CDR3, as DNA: TGTGCCAGCAGCTTGGGACAGGGGGCTAGGAACAATGAGCAGTTCTTC.

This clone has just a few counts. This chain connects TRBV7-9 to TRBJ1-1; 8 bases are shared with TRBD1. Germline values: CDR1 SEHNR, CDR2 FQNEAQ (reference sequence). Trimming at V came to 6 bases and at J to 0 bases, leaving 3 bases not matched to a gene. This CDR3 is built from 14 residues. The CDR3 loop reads CASRETGVNTEAFF. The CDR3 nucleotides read TGTGCCAGCAGGGAGACAGGGGTGAACACTGAAGCTTTCTTT.

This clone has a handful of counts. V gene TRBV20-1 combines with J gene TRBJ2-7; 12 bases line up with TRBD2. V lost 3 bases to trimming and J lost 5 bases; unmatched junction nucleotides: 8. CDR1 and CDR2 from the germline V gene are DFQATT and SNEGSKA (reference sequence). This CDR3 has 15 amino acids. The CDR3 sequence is CSASSLAGGYDEQYF. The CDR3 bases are TGCAGTGCTAGTTCCCTAGCGGGAGGGTACGACGAGCAGTACTTC.

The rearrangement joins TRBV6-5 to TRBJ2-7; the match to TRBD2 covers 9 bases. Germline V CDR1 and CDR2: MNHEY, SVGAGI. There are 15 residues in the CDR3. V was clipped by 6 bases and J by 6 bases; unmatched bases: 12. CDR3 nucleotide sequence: TGTGCCAGCAGACCAAGAATAGCGGGAGAGGTCGAGCAGTACTTC. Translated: CASRPRIAGEVEQYF.

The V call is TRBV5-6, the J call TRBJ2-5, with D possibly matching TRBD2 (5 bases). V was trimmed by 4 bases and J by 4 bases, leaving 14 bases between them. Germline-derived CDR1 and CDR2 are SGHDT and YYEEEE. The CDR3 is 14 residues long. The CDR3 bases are TGTGCCAGCAGCCCCCCGGGGAGTACAGAGACCCAGTACTTC. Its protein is CASSPPGSTETQYF.

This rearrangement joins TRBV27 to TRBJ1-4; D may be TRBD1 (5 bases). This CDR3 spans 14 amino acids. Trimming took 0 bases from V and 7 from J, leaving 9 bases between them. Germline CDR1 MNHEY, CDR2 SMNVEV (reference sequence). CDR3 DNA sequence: TGTGCCAGCAGTTTATCCTCGGGGGTTGAAAAACTGTTTTTT. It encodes CASSLSSGVEKLFF.

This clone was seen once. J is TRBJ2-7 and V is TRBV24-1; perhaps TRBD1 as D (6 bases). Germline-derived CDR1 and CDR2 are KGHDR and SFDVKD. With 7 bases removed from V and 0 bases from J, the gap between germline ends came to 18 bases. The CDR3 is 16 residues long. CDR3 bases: TGTGCCACCAGGCCCGGTGGGACACCGAACTCCTACGAGCAGTACTTC. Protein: CATRPGGTPNSYEQYF.

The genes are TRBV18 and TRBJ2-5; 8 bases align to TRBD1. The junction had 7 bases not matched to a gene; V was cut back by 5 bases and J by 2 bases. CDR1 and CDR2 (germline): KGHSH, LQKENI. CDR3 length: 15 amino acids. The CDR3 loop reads CASSSNRGRQETQYF. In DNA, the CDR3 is TGTGCCAGCTCAAGCAACAGGGGGAGGCAAGAGACCCAGTACTTC. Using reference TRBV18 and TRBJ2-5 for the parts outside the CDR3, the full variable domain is NAGVMQNPRHLVRRRGQEARLRCSPMKGHSHVYWYRQLPEEGLKFMVYLQKENIIDESGMPKERFSAEFPKEGPSILRIQQVVRGDSAAYFCASSSNRGRQETQYFGPGTRLLVL.